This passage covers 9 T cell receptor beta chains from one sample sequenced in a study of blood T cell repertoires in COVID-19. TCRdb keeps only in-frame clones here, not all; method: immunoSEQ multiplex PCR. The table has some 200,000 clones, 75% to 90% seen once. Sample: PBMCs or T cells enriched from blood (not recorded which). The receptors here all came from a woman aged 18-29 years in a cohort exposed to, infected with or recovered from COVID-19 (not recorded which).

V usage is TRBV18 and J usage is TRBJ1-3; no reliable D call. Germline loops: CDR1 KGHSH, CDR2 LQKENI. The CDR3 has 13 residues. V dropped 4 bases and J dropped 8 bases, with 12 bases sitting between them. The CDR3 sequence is CASSRAGSDTIYF. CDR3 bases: TGTGCCAGCTCACGGGCGGGGTCGGACACCATATATTTT.

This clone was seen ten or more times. CDR3 nucleotide sequence: TGTGCCAGCGGGGGGGCCACTGAGCAGTTCTTC. It codes for CASGGATEQFF. V and J are TRBV9 and TRBJ2-1; possibly TRBD2 for D (7 bases). Deletions cut 7 bases from V and 9 bases from J, with 11 bases between. This CDR3 spans 11 amino acids. The germline V gene has CDR1 SGDLS and CDR2 YYNGEE.

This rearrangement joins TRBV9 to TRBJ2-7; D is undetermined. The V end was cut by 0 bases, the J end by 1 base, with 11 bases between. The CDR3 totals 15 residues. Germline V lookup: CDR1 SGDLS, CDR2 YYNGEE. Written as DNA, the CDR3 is TGTGCCAGCAGCGTAGAAGACACCTTTTCCTACGAGCAGTACTTC. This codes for CASSVEDTFSYEQYF.

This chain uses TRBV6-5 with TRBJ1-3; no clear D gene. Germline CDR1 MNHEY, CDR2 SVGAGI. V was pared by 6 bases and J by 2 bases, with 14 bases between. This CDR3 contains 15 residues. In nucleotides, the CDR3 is TGTGCCAGCAGCTTCTCATCCGGGGCTGGAAACACCATATATTTT. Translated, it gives CASSFSSGAGNTIYF.

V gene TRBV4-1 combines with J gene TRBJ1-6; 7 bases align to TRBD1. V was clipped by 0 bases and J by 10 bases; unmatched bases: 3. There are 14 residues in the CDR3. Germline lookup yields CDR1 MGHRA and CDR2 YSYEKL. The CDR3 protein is CASSQDRGRSPLHF. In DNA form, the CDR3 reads TGCGCCAGCAGCCAAGATAGGGGGCGGTCACCCCTCCACTTT.

CDR3 protein: CASSILDQPGGGQVYEQFF. CDR3 nucleotide sequence: TGTGCCAGTAGTATCCTGGACCAGCCGGGCGGAGGGCAGGTCTATGAGCAGTTCTTC. The chain is built from TRBV19 and TRBJ2-1; a weak D match, TRBD2 (6 bases). The CDR3 loop spans 19 amino acids. The V and J ends lost 3 bases and 8 bases respectively, with 29 bases between them. In germline, CDR1 is LNHDA, CDR2 SQIVND (reference sequence).

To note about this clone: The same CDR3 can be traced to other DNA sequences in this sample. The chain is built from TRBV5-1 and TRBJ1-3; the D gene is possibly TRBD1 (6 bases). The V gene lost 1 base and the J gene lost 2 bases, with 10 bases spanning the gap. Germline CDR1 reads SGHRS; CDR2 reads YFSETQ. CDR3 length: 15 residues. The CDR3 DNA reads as TGCGCCAGCAGCTTGCCAGGGGTGGCTGGAAACACCATATATTTT. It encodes CASSLPGVAGNTIYF. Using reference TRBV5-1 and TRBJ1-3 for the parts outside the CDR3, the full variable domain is KAGVTQTPRYLIKTRGQQVTLSCSPISGHRSVSWYQQTPGQGLQFLFEYFSETQRNKGNFPGRFSGRQFSNSRSEMNVSTLELGDSALYLCASSLPGVAGNTIYFGEGSWLTVV.

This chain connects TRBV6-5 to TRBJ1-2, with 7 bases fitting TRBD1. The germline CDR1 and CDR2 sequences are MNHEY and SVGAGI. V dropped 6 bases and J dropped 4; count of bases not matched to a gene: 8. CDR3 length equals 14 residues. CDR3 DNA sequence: TGTGCCAGCAGGTACGAAGGACAGGCCTATGGCTACACCTTC. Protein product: CASRYEGQAYGYTF.

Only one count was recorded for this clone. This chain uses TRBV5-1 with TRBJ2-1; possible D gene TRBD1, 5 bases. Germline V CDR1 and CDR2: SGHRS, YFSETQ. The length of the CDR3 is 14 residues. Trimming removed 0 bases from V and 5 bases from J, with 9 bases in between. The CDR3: CASSLGTRNNEQFF. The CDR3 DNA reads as TGCGCCAGCAGCTTGGGGACACGAAACAATGAGCAGTTCTTC.